The rows below give T cell receptor beta chains drawn from one sample of a study of cytomegalovirus exposure and HLA in healthy donors. Sequenced by immunoSEQ multiplex PCR; TCRdb stores in-frame clones only, minus some. This sample has roughly 64,000 clones, with 90% to 95% found just once. The sample comprised PBMCs. These receptors all come from a woman aged 18 to 35 in good health and CMV-seropositive. Each CDR3 is given with its conserved first and last residue. Fields, in order: V gene, J gene, CDR3 length, clone size, D gene, CDR3 DNA, CDR3 protein. D genes are given only for firm matches. Clone size is not always given. Where it is, it says once, few, many or a class for expanded clones.

V gene: TRBV28
J gene: TRBJ2-1
CDR3 length: 15
clone size: -
D gene: TRBD2
CDR3 DNA: TGTGCCAGCAGTTTAAGGACTAGCGGGAGGCATGAGCAGTTCTTC
CDR3 protein: CASSLRTSGRHEQFF

V gene: TRBV5-1
J gene: TRBJ2-5
CDR3 length: 16
clone size: -
D gene: -
CDR3 DNA: TGCGCCAGCAGCCAAAGAGTCGTAGGCCAAGGGGGGACCCAGTACTTC
CDR3 protein: CASSQRVVGQGGTQYF

V gene: TRBV6-4
J gene: TRBJ2-2
CDR3 length: 15
clone size: medium-sized
D gene: TRBD2
CDR3 DNA: TGTGCCAGCACCGGGACTAGCGGGAACACCGGGGAGCTGTTTTTT
CDR3 protein: CASTGTSGNTGELFF

V gene: TRBV5-6
J gene: TRBJ1-2
CDR3 length: 14
clone size: -
D gene: -
CDR3 DNA: TGTGCCAGCGTGAGTACAGGGCTACCCTATGGCTACACCTTC
CDR3 protein: CASVSTGLPYGYTF

V gene: TRBV21-1
J gene: TRBJ2-1
CDR3 length: 15
clone size: -
D gene: -
CDR3 DNA: TGTGCCAGCAGCCCCGTCGGCTCCGGGGTGGATGAGCAGTTCTTC
CDR3 protein: CASSPVGSGVDEQFF

V gene: TRBV11-2
J gene: TRBJ2-4
CDR3 length: 12
clone size: -
D gene: -
CDR3 DNA: TGTGCCAGCAGATCCCTCGGAAACATTCAGTACTTC
CDR3 protein: CASRSLGNIQYF

V gene: TRBV7-9
J gene: TRBJ1-1
CDR3 length: 17
clone size: -
D gene: TRBD1
CDR3 DNA: TGTGCCAGCAGCCTGTCAAGGGGGCCCGGCAGGAACACTGAAGCTTTCTTT
CDR3 protein: CASSLSRGPGRNTEAFF

V gene: TRBV5-8
J gene: TRBJ2-3
CDR3 length: 15
clone size: once
D gene: TRBD1
CDR3 DNA: TGTGCCAGCAGCACGGGACAGGGGGCAACAGATACGCAGTATTTT
CDR3 protein: CASSTGQGATDTQYF

V gene: TRBV28
J gene: TRBJ2-5
CDR3 length: 16
clone size: -
D gene: TRBD1
CDR3 DNA: TGTGCCAGCAGCACCGGGACAGGGGATAGAGTAGAGACCCAGTACTTC
CDR3 protein: CASSTGTGDRVETQYF

V gene: TRBV7-3
J gene: TRBJ2-3
CDR3 length: 17
clone size: once
D gene: -
CDR3 DNA: TGTGCCAGCAGCTTAAATGGAAGGACAGTTAGCACAGATACGCAGTATTTT
CDR3 protein: CASSLNGRTVSTDTQYF

V gene: TRBV6-5
J gene: TRBJ2-1
CDR3 length: 15
clone size: -
D gene: TRBD1
CDR3 DNA: TGTGCCAGCAGTGGTCGGGACAGGGGGCTGGGTGAGCAGTTCTTC
CDR3 protein: CASSGRDRGLGEQFF

V gene: TRBV7-8
J gene: TRBJ2-7
CDR3 length: 14
clone size: -
D gene: -
CDR3 DNA: TGTGCCAGCAGCCCTGAGGGAGGACCCTACGAGCAGTACTTC
CDR3 protein: CASSPEGGPYEQYF

V gene: TRBV29-1
J gene: TRBJ2-3
CDR3 length: 16
clone size: -
D gene: -
CDR3 DNA: TGCAGCGTTGAAGATCCACGGGGGAGAAGCACAGATACGCAGTATTTT
CDR3 protein: CSVEDPRGRSTDTQYF

V gene: TRBV29-1
J gene: TRBJ2-1
CDR3 length: 17
clone size: -
D gene: -
CDR3 DNA: TGCAGCGTTGGGGGGCAGGCCCTCTCTCAGGGATACAATGAGCAGTTCTTC
CDR3 protein: CSVGGQALSQGYNEQFF

V gene: TRBV4-1
J gene: TRBJ1-3
CDR3 length: 15
clone size: once
D gene: -
CDR3 DNA: TGCGCCAGCAGCCAAGCTACAGGGATAGGAAACACCATATATTTT
CDR3 protein: CASSQATGIGNTIYF

V gene: TRBV5-4
J gene: TRBJ1-6
CDR3 length: 14
clone size: -
D gene: -
CDR3 DNA: TGTGCCAGCAGCTTGGGGAAGGGGATTTCACCCCTCCACTTT
CDR3 protein: CASSLGKGISPLHF

V gene: TRBV30
J gene: TRBJ2-1
CDR3 length: 14
clone size: -
D gene: TRBD2
CDR3 DNA: TGTGCCTGGAGTGTTGGGACTAGAGCTGATGAGCAGTTCTTC
CDR3 protein: CAWSVGTRADEQFF

V gene: TRBV11-2
J gene: TRBJ2-3
CDR3 length: 14
clone size: few
D gene: -
CDR3 DNA: TGTGCCAGCAGAGGGGGGGTACTGGTGGATACGCAGTATTTT
CDR3 protein: CASRGGVLVDTQYF

V gene: TRBV4-1
J gene: TRBJ1-6
CDR3 length: 14
clone size: -
D gene: -
CDR3 DNA: TGCGCCAGCAGCCAAGTACGGTATAATTCACCCCTCCACTTT
CDR3 protein: CASSQVRYNSPLHF